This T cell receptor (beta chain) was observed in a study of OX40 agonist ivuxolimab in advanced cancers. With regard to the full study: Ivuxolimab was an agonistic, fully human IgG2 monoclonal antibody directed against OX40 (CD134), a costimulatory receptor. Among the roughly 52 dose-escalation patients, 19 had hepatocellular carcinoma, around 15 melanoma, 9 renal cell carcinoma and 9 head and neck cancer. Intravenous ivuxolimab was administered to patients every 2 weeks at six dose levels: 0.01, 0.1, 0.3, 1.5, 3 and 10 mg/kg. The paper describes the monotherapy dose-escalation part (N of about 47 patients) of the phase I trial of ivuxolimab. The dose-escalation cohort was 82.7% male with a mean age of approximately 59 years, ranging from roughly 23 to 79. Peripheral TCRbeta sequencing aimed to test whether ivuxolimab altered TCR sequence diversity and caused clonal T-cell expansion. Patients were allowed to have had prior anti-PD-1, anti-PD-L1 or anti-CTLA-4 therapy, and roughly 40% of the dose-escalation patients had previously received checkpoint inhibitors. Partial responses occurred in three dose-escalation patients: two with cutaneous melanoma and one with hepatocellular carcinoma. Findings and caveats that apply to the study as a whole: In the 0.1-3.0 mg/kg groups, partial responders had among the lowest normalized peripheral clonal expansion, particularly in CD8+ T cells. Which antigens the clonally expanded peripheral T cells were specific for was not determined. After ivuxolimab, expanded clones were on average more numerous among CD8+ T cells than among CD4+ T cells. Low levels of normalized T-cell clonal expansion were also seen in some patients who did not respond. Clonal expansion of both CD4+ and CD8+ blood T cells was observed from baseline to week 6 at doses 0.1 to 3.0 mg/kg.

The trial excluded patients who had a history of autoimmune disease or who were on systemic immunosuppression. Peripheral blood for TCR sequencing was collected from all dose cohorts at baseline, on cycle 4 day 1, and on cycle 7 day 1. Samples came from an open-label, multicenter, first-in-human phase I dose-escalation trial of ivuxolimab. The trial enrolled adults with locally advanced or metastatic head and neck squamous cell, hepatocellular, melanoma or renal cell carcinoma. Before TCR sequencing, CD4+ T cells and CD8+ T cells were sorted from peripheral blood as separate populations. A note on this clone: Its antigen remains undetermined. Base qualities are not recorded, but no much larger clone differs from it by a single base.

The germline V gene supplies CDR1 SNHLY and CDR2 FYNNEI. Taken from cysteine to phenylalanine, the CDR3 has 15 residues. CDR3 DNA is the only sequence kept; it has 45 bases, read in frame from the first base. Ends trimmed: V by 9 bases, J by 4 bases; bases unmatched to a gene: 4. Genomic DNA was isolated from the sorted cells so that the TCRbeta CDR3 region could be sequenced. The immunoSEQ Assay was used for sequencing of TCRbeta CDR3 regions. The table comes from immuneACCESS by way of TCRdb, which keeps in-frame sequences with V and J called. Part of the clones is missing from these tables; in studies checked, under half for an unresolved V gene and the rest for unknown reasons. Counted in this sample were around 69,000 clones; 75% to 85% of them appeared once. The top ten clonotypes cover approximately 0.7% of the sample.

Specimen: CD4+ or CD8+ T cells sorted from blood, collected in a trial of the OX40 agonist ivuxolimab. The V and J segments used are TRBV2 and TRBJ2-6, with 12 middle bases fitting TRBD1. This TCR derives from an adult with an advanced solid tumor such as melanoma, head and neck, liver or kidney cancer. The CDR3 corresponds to CARGQGAGGANVLTF. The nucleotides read TGTGCCAGGGGACAGGGGGCAGGAGGGGCCAACGTCCTGACTTTC.